A single sample gave rise to the 26 T cell receptor beta chains below, sequenced in a study of control samples from healthy donors and cancer patients. TCRdb's copy holds only in-frame clones and misses some; the assay was immunoSEQ multiplex PCR. This sample has approximately 84,000 clones, with around 91% found just once. The material sequenced was blood. Every receptor here comes from a man younger than 45 in good health.

The V and J genes are TRBV7-3 and TRBJ2-1; D tentatively reads TRBD1 or TRBD2 (5 bases each). Germline loops: CDR1 SGHTA, CDR2 FQGTGA. Trimming removed 6 bases from V and 4 bases from J, with 13 bases in between. CDR3 length: 14 amino acids. CDR3 sequence (DNA): TGTGCCAGCAGGCCCGGGACCGCATACAATGAGCAGTTCTTC. It encodes CASRPGTAYNEQFF.

This rearrangement joins TRBV3-1 (or the pseudogene TRBV3-2) to TRBJ1-1; a possible D gene is TRBD1 (5 bases). Trimming left V 4 bases short and J 0 bases short, with 21 bases between. The CDR3 sequence is 18 residues long. The V gene's germline CDR1 is LGHDT and CDR2 YNNKEL (reference sequence). This CDR3 reads CASSPPPGAYGMNTEAFF. The CDR3 DNA sequence: TGTGCCAGCAGCCCTCCCCCCGGGGCCTACGGGATGAACACTGAAGCTTTCTTT.

This clone appeared once. This chain uses TRBV28 with TRBJ1-2; D may be TRBD1 (5 bases). V was clipped by 8 bases and J by 8 bases, with 18 bases between them. The CDR3 is made up of 13 amino acids. Germline V gives CDR1 MDHEN, CDR2 SYDVKM. Written as DNA, the CDR3 is TGTGCCAGCCTGGGGGTTAAGGCTAACGGCTACACCTTC. This translates into CASLGVKANGYTF.

The chain links TRBV28 to TRBJ2-5; D remains unclear. Germline CDR1 is MDHEN and CDR2 is SYDVKM. The CDR3 loop spans 13 amino acids. V lost 6 bases, J lost 5 bases, and 13 bases lay in between. CDR3 nucleotides: TGTGCCAGCAGACGAGACGGGTCCGAGACCCAGTACTTC. Protein sequence: CASRRDGSETQYF.

The chain uses TRBV14 and TRBJ1-1, with TRBD1 matching over 9 bases. The V and J ends lost 2 bases and 10 bases, in that order; junction bases with no gene match: 8. This CDR3 is built from 14 residues. The germline V gene has CDR1 SGHDN and CDR2 FVKESK. CDR3 amino acids: CASSQNYRGLGAFF. CDR3 sequence (DNA): TGTGCCAGCAGCCAAAACTACAGGGGGCTGGGAGCTTTCTTT.

The V call is TRBV27, the J call TRBJ2-5; D possibly corresponds to TRBD2 (6 bases). Germline-derived CDR1 and CDR2 are MNHEY and SMNVEV (reference sequence). CDR3 length equals 15 residues. V gave up 0 bases and J gave up 4 bases, with 12 bases separating them. The CDR3 coding sequence is TGTGCCAGCAGTTTATCCCCGGGAGTCCCAGAGACCCAGTACTTC. This encodes CASSLSPGVPETQYF.

J is TRBJ2-7 and V is TRBV6-5; TRBD1 matches at 8 bases. CDR1 MNHEY and CDR2 SVGAGI come from the germline V gene. This CDR3 comprises 15 residues. With 6 bases clipped from V and 3 bases from J, the junction kept 10 bases outside the gene matches. The CDR3 region is CASRARDRSLYEQYF. In DNA, the CDR3 is TGTGCCAGCAGGGCCCGGGACAGGAGTCTCTACGAGCAGTACTTC.

The gene calls are TRBV5-1 and TRBJ1-6, with 8 positions matching TRBD1. With V trimmed by 5 bases and J by 0 bases, 10 bases remained unmatched. Germline V gene sequence: CDR1 SGHRS, CDR2 YFSETQ. The CDR3 is made up of 18 amino acids. The CDR3 spells CASREQGVLSSYNSPLHF. The CDR3, as DNA: TGCGCCAGCAGGGAACAGGGGGTCCTAAGCTCCTATAATTCACCCCTCCACTTT. The entire variable domain, with the rest obtained from reference TRBV5-1 and TRBJ1-6, is as follows: KAGVTQTPRYLIKTRGQQVTLSCSPISGHRSVSWYQQTPGQGLQFLFEYFSETQRNKGNFPGRFSGRQFSNSRSEMNVSTLELGDSALYLCASREQGVLSSYNSPLHFGNGTRLTVT.

The gene calls are TRBV6-6 and TRBJ1-5; D unresolved. Germline V gene sequence: CDR1 MNHNY, CDR2 SVGAGI (reference sequence). V was trimmed by 5 bases and J by 6 bases, leaving 17 bases between them. The CDR3 is made up of 15 amino acids. The chain's CDR3 is CASSRKYTDGQPQHF. CDR3 DNA sequence: TGTGCCAGCAGTCGGAAATATACGGACGGTCAGCCCCAGCATTTT.

The V and J genes are TRBV6-5 and TRBJ2-7, with D possibly matching TRBD1 (6 bases). The CDR3 loop spans 14 amino acids. Germline loops: CDR1 MNHEY, CDR2 SVGAGI. V was trimmed by 7 bases and J by 3 bases, leaving 16 bases between them. The DNA for the CDR3 is TGTGCCAGCACCACAGAGGACAGAGTCTACGAGCAGTACTTC. Protein product: CASTTEDRVYEQYF.

V usage is TRBV30 and J usage is TRBJ1-1; a possible D gene is TRBD1 (5 bases). The V gene lost 2 bases and the J gene lost 0 bases, with 10 bases spanning the gap. CDR3 length: 14 amino acids. Germline V gene sequence: CDR1 GTSNPN, CDR2 SVGIG (reference sequence). CDR3 region: CAWSPGPMNTEAFF. The CDR3 bases are TGTGCCTGGAGTCCGGGACCGATGAACACTGAAGCTTTCTTT. The whole variable domain, filled in from reference TRBV30 and TRBJ1-1, reads SQTIHQWPATLVQPVGSPLSLECTVEGTSNPNLYWYRQAAGRGLQLLFYSVGIGQISSEVPQNLSASRPQDRQFILSSKKLLLSDSGFYLCAWSPGPMNTEAFFGQGTRLTVV.

The V and J genes are TRBV7-2 and TRBJ2-3, with 7 bases that match TRBD2. The CDR3 spans 15 residues. Germline V gene sequence: CDR1 SGHTA, CDR2 FQGNSA. V was pared by 3 bases and J by 0 bases, with 3 bases of the junction left unmatched. The CDR3 DNA is TGTGCCAGCAGCTTCGTCGGGGGGAGCACAGATACGCAGTATTTT. This sequence encodes CASSFVGGSTDTQYF.

The chain carries TRBV7-9 and TRBJ2-3, with D unclear. The ends were cut back, 3 bases at V and 0 bases at J, with 10 bases in the middle. Germline values: CDR1 SEHNR, CDR2 FQNEAQ (reference sequence). This CDR3 spans 15 amino acids. CDR3 coding DNA: TGTGCCAGCAGCTTGGACCGAACTAGCACAGATACGCAGTATTTT. It translates to CASSLDRTSTDTQYF.

The chain joins TRBV15 to TRBJ1-5; TRBD1 matches at 9 bases. The CDR3 extends over 16 amino acids. Trimming cost V 3 bases and J 2 bases; bases outside gene matches: 5. Germline V gene data show CDR1 as LNHNV and CDR2 as YYDKDF (reference sequence). CDR3 nucleotides: TGTGCCACCAGCAGCGACAGGGGGTCTCGCAATCAGCCCCAGCATTTT. Residues: CATSSDRGSRNQPQHF.

V and J are TRBV20-1 and TRBJ2-7; 8 nucleotides align to TRBD2. The CDR3 spans 11 residues. V trimming: 6 bases; J trimming: 7 bases; junction bases outside the gene matches: 5. Germline assignment: CDR1 DFQATT and CDR2 SNEGSKA (reference sequence). The CDR3 here is CSASGRGEQYF. The DNA of the CDR3 is TGCAGTGCGAGCGGGAGAGGAGAGCAGTACTTC.

The V call is TRBV5-4, the J call TRBJ1-1; TRBD1 agrees at 7 bases. Germline V CDR1 and CDR2: SGHNT, YYREEE (reference sequence). CDR3 length equals 17 residues. With 4 bases clipped from V and 0 bases from J, the junction kept 12 bases outside the gene matches. The CDR3 DNA reads TGTGCCAGCAGCATGGGACAGAAAATAACAATGAACACTGAAGCTTTCTTT. It is translated as CASSMGQKITMNTEAFF.

The chain links TRBV9 to TRBJ2-7; tentatively, D is TRBD1 (6 bases). Germline lookup yields CDR1 SGDLS and CDR2 YYNGEE. This CDR3 has 16 residues. The V end lost 0 bases, the J end lost 3 bases, and 16 bases lay between the germline ends. Here the CDR3 DNA reads TGTGCCAGCAGCGTAGATCCGAACAGGGCTAACTACGAGCAGTACTTC. It yields the protein CASSVDPNRANYEQYF.

This clone was observed once. The J gene is TRBJ2-1, the V gene TRBV7-3, with TRBD2 matching 8 bases. CDR1 and CDR2 from the germline V gene are SGHTA and FQGTGA. Trimming removed 5 bases from V and 5 bases from J; junction bases left unmatched: 8. There are 15 residues in the CDR3. The CDR3 DNA reads as TGTGCCAGCAGCAGGAAGGGACTAGTCGACAATGAGCAGTTCTTC. As protein: CASSRKGLVDNEQFF.

The gene calls are TRBV18 and TRBJ2-3; 8 bases agree with TRBD2. CDR1 KGHSH and CDR2 LQKENI come from the germline V gene. Trimming cost V 4 bases and J 4 bases; bases outside gene matches: 7. The CDR3 is made up of 15 amino acids. The CDR3 loop is CASSLSLAAPDTQYF. The CDR3 bases are TGTGCCAGCTCACTATCACTAGCGGCCCCAGATACGCAGTATTTT.

The chain employs TRBV7-9 and TRBJ2-7, with a tentative D call TRBD1 (5 bases). Looked up from germline, CDR1 is SEHNR and CDR2 is FQNEAQ (reference sequence). The length of the CDR3 is 12 residues. Trimming pared 8 bases from V and 5 bases from J, leaving 13 bases between. Written as DNA, the CDR3 is TGTGCCAGCGGGTCGGACACTCACGAGCAGTACTTC. Its translation is CASGSDTHEQYF.

The chain joins TRBV5-4 to TRBJ2-5; D perhaps matches TRBD2 (5 bases). Germline CDR1 and CDR2: SGHNT and YYREEE (reference sequence). Deletions cut 4 bases from V and 4 bases from J, with 14 bases between. The CDR3 is 14 amino acids. CDR3 sequence reads: CASSTTGVGETQYF. CDR3 bases: TGTGCCAGCAGCACGACCGGGGTGGGAGAGACCCAGTACTTC.

This rearrangement joins TRBV5-8 to TRBJ1-1; D uncertain. This CDR3 is built from 12 residues. V lost 2 bases and J 7 bases, leaving 9 bases between the germline ends. Germline-derived CDR1 and CDR2 are SGHTS and YDEGEE. CDR3 coding DNA: TGTGCCAGCAGCTTCAGGTTTGGTGAAGCTTTCTTT. This sequence encodes CASSFRFGEAFF.

V is TRBV29-1 and J is TRBJ2-5; D is possibly TRBD1 or TRBD2 (5 bases each). CDR1 SQVTM and CDR2 ANQGSEA come from the germline V gene. Trimming stripped 4 bases from V and 2 bases from J, with 11 bases between. This CDR3 has 13 amino acids. As DNA, the CDR3 is TGCAGCGTTGCCTGGGACCCTCAAGAGACCCAGTACTTC. This translates into CSVAWDPQETQYF.

This clone was counted a single time. The gene calls are TRBV15 and TRBJ2-7; D is unclear. CDR1 LNHNV and CDR2 YYDKDF come from the germline V gene (reference sequence). The CDR3 consists of 13 residues. V dropped 0 bases and J dropped 6 bases, with 9 bases sitting between them. CDR3 residues: CATSRDVWAEQYF. CDR3 nucleotides: TGTGCCACCAGCAGAGATGTGTGGGCCGAGCAGTACTTC.

The chain carries TRBV24-1 and TRBJ2-2; D might be TRBD1 (6 bases). Trimming removed 12 bases at V and 1 base at J, with 14 bases between. The CDR3 extends over 14 amino acids. In germline, CDR1 is KGHDR, CDR2 SFDVKD. The CDR3 loop is CAARTTGNTGELFF. CDR3 bases: TGTGCCGCACGGACGACAGGGAACACCGGGGAGCTGTTTTTT.

V usage is TRBV9 and J usage is TRBJ1-1, with D possibly TRBD1 on 5 matching bases. Trimming left V 3 bases short and J 5 bases short, with 17 bases between. The CDR3 has 15 residues. Per the germline V gene, CDR1 is SGDLS and CDR2 is YYNGEE. The CDR3 coding sequence is TGTGCCAGCAGCGCCGGGGCGCCGGGGAGGACTGAAGCTTTCTTT. It encodes CASSAGAPGRTEAFF.